Described below is a single T cell receptor (beta chain) sequence and its context. The antigen is undetermined. The germline V gene has CDR1 MNHNS and CDR2 SASEGT. The CDR3 runs 15 residues. The germline V and J ends were trimmed by 0 bases and 4 bases, with 12 bases remaining between them. Next came a second PCR, run for about 6 to 11 cycles, which used a sample-barcoded 5' primer along with a J-beta primer mix. TCRdb reprocessed the 5' RACE reads via MiXCR and lists one record per CDR3 protein. The sample has about 1,600,000 distinct CDR3 sequences; roughly 40% are singletons. Donors ranged from roughly 6 to 90 years old and were healthy Caucasians in Russia. The data stem from a study of blood T cells in healthy people across ages. Study observations and caveats: While age rose, TCR beta diversity per million T cells dropped in a roughly linear way.

This sequence was found in a young woman in good health. The genes are TRBV6-1 and TRBJ1-2, with no clear D. Sequencing was performed on blood. CDR3: CASSEALEPLYGYTF. The CDR3 bases are TGTGCCAGCAGTGAAGCGCTGGAGCCACTCTATGGCTACACCTTC.